This entry lists 27 T cell receptor beta chains sequenced from one sample in a study of response to subunit inactivated influenza vaccine. TCRdb processed the RT-PCR reads anew with MiXCR; each CDR3 protein has one entry. Altogether more than 450,000 distinct CDR3 sequences are present, around 8% being singletons, with the ten largest covering 10% to 15%. Specimen: PBMCs from blood, collected less than 30 months after vaccination. Receptor source: a man aged 50 to 69 who received an inactivated influenza vaccine.

This clonotype showed up just a few times. The rearrangement links TRBV6-1 to TRBJ1-6; D unresolved. The V gene's germline CDR1 is MNHNS and CDR2 SASEGT. The CDR3 extends over 16 amino acids. V lost 1 base to trimming and J lost 0 bases, with 7 bases between them. DNA of the CDR3: TGTGCCAGCAGTGAAGATCGCAGCTCCTATAATTCACCCCTCCACTTT. It encodes CASSEDRSSYNSPLHF.

This clonotype showed up just a few times. The chain combines TRBV20-1 with TRBJ1-5, with no clear D. Germline loops: CDR1 DFQATT, CDR2 SNEGSKA (reference sequence). Between the trimmed V and J ends, which lost 1 base and 4 bases, there was a span of 5 bases. There are 12 residues in the CDR3. CDR3 residues: CSARATNQPQHF. As DNA, the CDR3 is TGCAGTGCTAGAGCTACTAATCAGCCCCAGCATTTT.

This clonotype has a count of ten or more. V is TRBV6-1 and J is TRBJ2-3; TRBD2 matches at 13 bases. This CDR3 spans 15 amino acids. V trimming: 7 bases; J trimming: 6 bases; junction bases outside the gene matches: 7. Germline lookup yields CDR1 MNHNS and CDR2 SASEGT. The CDR3, as DNA: TGTGCCAGCATCCGGACTAGCGGGGGTTTGGATACGCAGTATTTT. It is translated as CASIRTSGGLDTQYF.

This clonotype appeared many times. This chain connects TRBV5-4 to TRBJ2-5, with D tentatively TRBD2 (6 bases). CDR1 is SGHNT and CDR2 is YYREEE in the germline V gene (reference sequence). This CDR3 has 13 residues. V gave up 2 bases and J gave up 2 bases, with 7 bases separating them. CDR3 amino acids: CASSFGLQETQYF. CDR3 in DNA: TGTGCCAGCAGCTTCGGACTACAAGAGACCCAGTACTTC. Full variable domain (outside the CDR3, taken from reference TRBV5-4 and TRBJ2-5): ETGVTQSPTHLIKTRGQQVTLRCSSQSGHNTVSWYQQALGQGPQFIFQYYREEENGRGNFPPRFSGLQFPNYSSELNVNALELDDSALYLCASSFGLQETQYFGPGTRLLVL.

This clonotype was counted only a few times. The chain links TRBV7-8 to TRBJ2-1; perhaps TRBD2 as D (6 bases). CDR1 and CDR2 (germline): SGHVS, FQNEAQ. The CDR3 has 14 amino acids. Trimming left V 7 bases short and J 7 bases short, with 17 bases between. The CDR3 sequence: CASNHLGGKNEQFF. For the CDR3, the DNA is TGTGCCAGCAACCATTTGGGGGGTAAAAATGAGCAGTTCTTC.

This clonotype has a count of ten or more. The chain joins TRBV6-2 or TRBV6-3 to TRBJ1-3, with 8 bases aligning to TRBD1. V was pared by 4 bases and J by 2 bases, with 10 bases of the junction left unmatched. This CDR3 contains 17 residues. Per germline, CDR1 MNHEY and CDR2 SVGEGT. The CDR3 nucleotides read TGTGCCAGCAGTTCCATCGGGACAGGCTCCCCTGGAAACACCATATATTTT. Residues: CASSSIGTGSPGNTIYF.

This clonotype appeared a few times. The V and J genes are TRBV11-2 and TRBJ1-1; 9 bases line up with TRBD1. CDR1 and CDR2 from the germline V gene are SGHAT and FQNNGV. The CDR3 sequence is 15 residues long. The V segment lost 5 bases and the J segment 5 bases; nucleotides outside the gene matches: 9. The chain's CDR3 is CASSNRDREETEAFF. The CDR3 DNA reads TGTGCCAGCAGCAACCGGGACAGGGAGGAGACTGAAGCTTTCTTT.

The chain joins TRBV12-3 or TRBV12-4 to TRBJ1-2; D unclear. Trimming stripped 2 bases from V and 0 bases from J, with 10 bases between. This CDR3 comprises 15 residues. In nucleotides, the CDR3 is TGTGCCAGCAGTTTACGCGCCGGAGCTAACTATGGCTACACCTTC. Translated, it gives CASSLRAGANYGYTF.

Many counts were recorded for this clonotype. The V and J genes are TRBV12-3 or TRBV12-4 and TRBJ2-1, with a possible D match to TRBD2 (7 bases). The CDR3 runs 14 residues. With 0 bases removed from V and 9 bases from J, the gap between germline ends came to 12 bases. DNA of the CDR3: TGTGCCAGCAGTTTAGCCGGGGGGCCCCGTGAGCAGTTCTTC. It specifies CASSLAGGPREQFF.

V gene TRBV6-2 or TRBV6-3 combines with J gene TRBJ1-5; D remains unclear. V dropped 10 bases and J dropped 2 bases, with 15 bases sitting between them. The CDR3 is 14 amino acids. Germline loops: CDR1 MNHEY, CDR2 SVGEGT. The CDR3 is CATSGPPGNQPQHF. The CDR3 coding sequence is TGTGCCACCTCCGGCCCGCCTGGCAATCAGCCCCAGCATTTT.

This chain joins TRBV4-2 and TRBJ1-1, with a possible D match to TRBD1 (5 bases). The CDR3 length is 15 residues. Germline CDR1 LGHNA, CDR2 YNFKEQ. The ends were cut back, 1 base at V and 1 base at J, with 10 bases in the middle. The CDR3 protein is CASSQGYGGNTEAFF. Here the CDR3 DNA reads TGTGCCAGCAGCCAAGGCTACGGGGGGAACACTGAAGCTTTCTTT.

This clonotype counts as medium-sized. CDR3 in amino acids: CASSLARDGFSGANVLTF. The CDR3 DNA is TGTGCCAGCAGCTTAGCACGGGACGGATTCTCTGGGGCCAACGTCCTGACTTTC. The chain recombines TRBV7-2 with TRBJ2-6, with D perhaps TRBD1 or TRBD2 (5 bases each). Trimming removed 0 bases from V and 0 bases from J, with 12 bases in between. Germline V gene lookup returns CDR1 SGHTA and CDR2 FQGNSA. The length of the CDR3 is 18 residues. Full variable domain (remainder filled in from reference TRBV7-2 and TRBJ2-6): GAGVSQSPSNKVTEKGKDVELRCDPISGHTALYWYRQSLGQGLEFLIYFQGNSAPDKSGLPSDRFSAERTGGSVSTLTIQRTQQEDSAVYLCASSLARDGFSGANVLTFGAGSRLTVL.

Many counts were recorded for this clonotype. The genes are TRBV6-2 or TRBV6-3 and TRBJ2-1; TRBD2 agrees at 16 bases. The germline CDR1 and CDR2 sequences are MNHEY and SVGEGT. This CDR3 spans 15 amino acids. The J segment lost 8 bases and the V segment lost 6 bases, leaving 4 bases of the junction unmatched. The CDR3 here is CASRGLAGGPHEQFF. The CDR3 DNA reads TGTGCCAGCAGGGGACTAGCGGGAGGGCCACATGAGCAGTTCTTC.

This clonotype was detected a few times. Here the CDR3 DNA reads TGCGCCAGCAGCATAGGCTGGGAGCAGTACTTC. This translates into CASSIGWEQYF. V is TRBV5-1 and J is TRBJ2-7, with no clear D. With 4 bases removed from V and 7 bases from J, the gap between germline ends came to 9 bases. The length of the CDR3 is 11 residues. Germline-derived CDR1 and CDR2 are SGHRS and YFSETQ.

The chain couples TRBV4-3 to TRBJ1-1; 8 positions match TRBD1. Looked up from germline, CDR1 is LGHNA and CDR2 is YSLEER. The CDR3 is 18 residues long. V lost 0 bases and J lost 1; bases outside the gene matches: 10. This CDR3 reads CASSQEPLSGTGNTEAFF. CDR3 DNA: TGCGCCAGCAGCCAAGAACCCCTCTCTGGGACAGGGAACACTGAAGCTTTCTTT.

This clonotype was seen more than once but under ten times. This chain joins TRBV2 and TRBJ2-1; D ambiguous. Germline V gives CDR1 SNHLY, CDR2 FYNNEI. V lost 6 bases and J lost 7, with 19 bases in between. The CDR3 has 15 residues. The CDR3 DNA reads as TGTGCCAGCAGGGCACAAACCCAGGCTGTTAATGAGCAGTTCTTC. This codes for CASRAQTQAVNEQFF.

This clonotype was recorded a few times. The chain employs TRBV6-1 and TRBJ1-5; unclear D gene. Trimming cost V 5 bases and J 2 bases, with 10 bases left between them. Germline assignment: CDR1 MNHNS and CDR2 SASEGT. The CDR3 loop spans 14 amino acids. Written as DNA, the CDR3 is TGTGCCAGCAGTCCTTTAAAGGGCAATCAGCCCCAGCATTTT. Translating gives CASSPLKGNQPQHF.

The V gene is TRBV10-1, the J gene TRBJ1-1, with 7 bases lining up with TRBD1. Germline-derived CDR1 and CDR2 are WNHNN and SYGVQD (reference sequence). The CDR3 consists of 13 residues. The V and J ends lost 7 bases and 1 base, in that order; junction bases with no gene match: 3. CDR3 coding DNA: TGCGCCAGCAAACAGGGGACGAACACTGAAGCTTTCTTT. Translation: CASKQGTNTEAFF.

The CDR3 here is CSARSRGRDEQYF. The CDR3 DNA sequence: TGCAGTGCTAGATCCCGGGGTCGGGACGAGCAGTACTTC. The V and J genes are TRBV20-1 and TRBJ2-7, with D possibly being TRBD2 (5 bases). CDR1 and CDR2 (germline): DFQATT, SNEGSKA (reference sequence). This CDR3 has 13 amino acids. Trimming removed 2 bases from V and 5 bases from J, with 13 bases in between.

This chain links TRBV6-1 with TRBJ1-1; tentatively, D is TRBD1 (5 bases). This CDR3 has 15 residues. The germline CDR1 and CDR2 sequences are MNHNS and SASEGT. The germline V and J ends were trimmed by 6 bases and 8 bases, with 22 bases remaining between them. The CDR3 DNA is TGTGCCAGCAGGATTAGGGACGGAAGAACACTAGAAGCTTTCTTT. This encodes CASRIRDGRTLEAFF.

This clonotype was observed at least ten times. The V gene is TRBV20-1, the J gene TRBJ2-7; the D is unclear. CDR3 size: 11 residues. Trimming left V 5 bases short and J 3 bases short, with 8 bases between. Per germline, CDR1 DFQATT and CDR2 SNEGSKA (reference sequence). The CDR3 coding sequence is TGCAGTGCTTATAGGGACTACGAGCAGTACTTC. Residues: CSAYRDYEQYF.

This clonotype was detected only a few times. The chain carries TRBV7-8 and TRBJ2-5; D gene unclear. Germline assignment: CDR1 SGHVS and CDR2 FQNEAQ. V lost 5 bases, J lost 2 bases, and 27 bases lay in between. The length of the CDR3 is 19 residues. Written as DNA, the CDR3 is TGTGCCAGCAGCAAACGCCATCGATCCTTAGGAAAACAGCAAGAGACCCAGTACTTC. Translated: CASSKRHRSLGKQQETQYF.

CDR3 sequence reads: CSASDRVDYGYTF. The CDR3 DNA reads TGCAGTGCATCGGACAGGGTAGACTATGGCTACACCTTC. The chain employs TRBV20-1 and TRBJ1-2; 8 bases align to TRBD1. This CDR3 has 13 residues. The V gene's germline CDR1 is DFQATT and CDR2 SNEGSKA (reference sequence). With 6 bases clipped from V and 3 bases from J, the junction kept 6 bases outside the gene matches.

This clonotype occurred many times. The chain has TRBV20-1 and TRBJ2-3; 12 bases are shared with TRBD2. Germline assignment: CDR1 DFQATT and CDR2 SNEGSKA (reference sequence). The CDR3 length is 17 residues. Trimming at V came to 3 bases and at J to 4 bases, leaving 11 bases not matched to a gene. The CDR3 DNA is TGCAGTGCTAGCGGGACTAGCGGGCTTCTACCCCCAGATACGCAGTATTTT. Protein: CSASGTSGLLPPDTQYF.

The V gene is TRBV12-3 or TRBV12-4, the J gene TRBJ2-7; 8 nucleotides align to TRBD1. Unmatched junction bases numbered 5, after V lost 5 bases and J lost 5 bases. This CDR3 has 13 residues. Here the CDR3 reads CASSIGTGHEQYF. The DNA of the CDR3 is TGTGCCAGCAGTATCGGGACAGGACACGAGCAGTACTTC.

This chain uses TRBV3-1 with TRBJ2-4; 7 positions match TRBD2. The trim removed 1 base at V and 0 bases at J, leaving 3 bases unmatched. The CDR3 spans 16 residues. Germline V CDR1 and CDR2: LGHDT, YNNKEL (reference sequence). The CDR3: CASSQVRGVAKNIQYF. Here the CDR3 DNA reads TGTGCCAGCAGCCAAGTTCGGGGGGTAGCCAAAAACATTCAGTACTTC.

As regards this clonotype: Mismatch with germline at one junction end may stem from a read error. The J gene is TRBJ2-2, the V gene TRBV12-5; D is possibly TRBD2 (5 bases). This CDR3 spans 16 amino acids. Per the germline V gene, CDR1 is LGHNT and CDR2 is FRNRAP. Here the CDR3 DNA reads TGTGCTAGTGGTTTGGTAACCCGGAGGAACCCCGGGGAGCTGTTTTTT. Residues: CASGLVTRRNPGELFF.